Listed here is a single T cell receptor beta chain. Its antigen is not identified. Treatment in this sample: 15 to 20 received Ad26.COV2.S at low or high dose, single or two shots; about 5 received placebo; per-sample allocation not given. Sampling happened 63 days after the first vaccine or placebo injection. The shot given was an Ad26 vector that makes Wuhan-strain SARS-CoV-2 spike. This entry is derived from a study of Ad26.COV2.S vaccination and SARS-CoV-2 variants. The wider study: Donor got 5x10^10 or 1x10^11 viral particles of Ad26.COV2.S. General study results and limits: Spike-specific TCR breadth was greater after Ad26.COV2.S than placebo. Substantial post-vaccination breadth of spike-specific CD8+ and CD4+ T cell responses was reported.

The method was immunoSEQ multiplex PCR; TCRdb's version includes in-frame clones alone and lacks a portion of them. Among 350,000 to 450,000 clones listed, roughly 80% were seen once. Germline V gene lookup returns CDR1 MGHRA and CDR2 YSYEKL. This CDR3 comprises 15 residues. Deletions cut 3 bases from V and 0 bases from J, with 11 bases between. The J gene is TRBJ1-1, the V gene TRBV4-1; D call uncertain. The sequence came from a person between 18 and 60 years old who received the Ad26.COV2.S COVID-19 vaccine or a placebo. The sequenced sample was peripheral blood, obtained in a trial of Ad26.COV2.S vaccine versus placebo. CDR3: CASSQRAGLNTEAFF. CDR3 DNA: TGCGCCAGCAGCCAGAGGGCGGGATTGAACACTGAAGCTTTCTTT.